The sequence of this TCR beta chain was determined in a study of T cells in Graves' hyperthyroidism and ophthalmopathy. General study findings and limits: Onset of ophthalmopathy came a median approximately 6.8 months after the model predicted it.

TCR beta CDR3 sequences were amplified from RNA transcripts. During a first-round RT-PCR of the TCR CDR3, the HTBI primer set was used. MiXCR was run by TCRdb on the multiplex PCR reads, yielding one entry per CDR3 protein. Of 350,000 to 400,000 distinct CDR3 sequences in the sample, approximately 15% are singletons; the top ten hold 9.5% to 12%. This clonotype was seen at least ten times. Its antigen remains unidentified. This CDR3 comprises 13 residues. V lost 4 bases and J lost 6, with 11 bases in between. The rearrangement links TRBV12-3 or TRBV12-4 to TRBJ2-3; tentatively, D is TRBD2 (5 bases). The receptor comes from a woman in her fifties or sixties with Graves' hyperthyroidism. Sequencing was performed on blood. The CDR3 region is CASSSTKRDTQYF. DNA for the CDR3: TGTGCCAGCAGTTCCACCAAGCGGGATACGCAGTATTTT.